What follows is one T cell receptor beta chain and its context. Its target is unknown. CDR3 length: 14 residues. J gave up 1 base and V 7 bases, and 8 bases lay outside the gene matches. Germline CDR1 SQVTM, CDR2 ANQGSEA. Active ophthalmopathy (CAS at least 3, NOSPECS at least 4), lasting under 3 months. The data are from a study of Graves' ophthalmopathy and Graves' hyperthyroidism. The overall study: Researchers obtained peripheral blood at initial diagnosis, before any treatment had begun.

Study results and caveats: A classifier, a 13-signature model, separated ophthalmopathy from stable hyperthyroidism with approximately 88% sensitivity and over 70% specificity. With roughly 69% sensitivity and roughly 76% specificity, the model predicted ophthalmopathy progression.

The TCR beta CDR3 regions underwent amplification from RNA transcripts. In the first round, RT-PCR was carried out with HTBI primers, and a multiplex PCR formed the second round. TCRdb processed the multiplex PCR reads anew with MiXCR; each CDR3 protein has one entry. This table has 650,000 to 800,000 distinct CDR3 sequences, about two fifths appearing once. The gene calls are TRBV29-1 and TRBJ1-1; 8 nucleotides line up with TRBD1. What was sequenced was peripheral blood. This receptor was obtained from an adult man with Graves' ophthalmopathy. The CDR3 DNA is TGCAGCGCCCGGGGAGGACAGGGGAACACTGAAGCTTTCTTT. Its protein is CSARGGQGNTEAFF.